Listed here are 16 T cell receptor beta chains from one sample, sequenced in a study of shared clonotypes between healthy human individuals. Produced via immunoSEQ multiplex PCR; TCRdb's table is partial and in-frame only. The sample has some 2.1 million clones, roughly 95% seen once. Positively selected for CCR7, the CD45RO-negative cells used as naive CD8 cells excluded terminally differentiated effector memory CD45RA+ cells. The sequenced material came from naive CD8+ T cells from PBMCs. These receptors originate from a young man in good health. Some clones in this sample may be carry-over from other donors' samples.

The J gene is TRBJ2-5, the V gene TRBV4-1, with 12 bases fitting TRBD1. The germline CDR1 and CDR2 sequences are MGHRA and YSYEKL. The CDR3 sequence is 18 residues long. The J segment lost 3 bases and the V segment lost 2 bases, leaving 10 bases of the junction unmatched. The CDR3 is CASSQKGQGAAVEETQYF. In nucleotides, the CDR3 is TGCGCCAGCAGCCAAAAGGGACAGGGGGCAGCAGTGGAAGAGACCCAGTACTTC.

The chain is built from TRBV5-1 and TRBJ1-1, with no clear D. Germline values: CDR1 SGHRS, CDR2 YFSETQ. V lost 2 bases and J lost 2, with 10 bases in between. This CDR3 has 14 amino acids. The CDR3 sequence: CASSFSNLNTEAFF. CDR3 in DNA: TGCGCCAGCAGCTTCTCAAACCTTAACACTGAAGCTTTCTTT.

CDR3 DNA: TGTGCCAGCAGTCCGACAGGGTCCGAGCAGTACTTC. Amino acid sequence: CASSPTGSEQYF. The V call is TRBV7-3, the J call TRBJ2-7, with 7 bases lining up with TRBD1. This CDR3 comprises 12 residues. V shed 6 bases and J 6 bases; nucleotides not matched to a gene: 5. Looked up from germline, CDR1 is SGHTA and CDR2 is FQGTGA.

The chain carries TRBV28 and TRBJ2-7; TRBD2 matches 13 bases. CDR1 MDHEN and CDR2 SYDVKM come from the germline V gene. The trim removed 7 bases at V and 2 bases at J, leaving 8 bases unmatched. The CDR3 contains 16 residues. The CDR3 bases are TGTGCCAGCACCGAGGGACTAGCGGGACCCACCTACGAGCAGTACTTC. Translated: CASTEGLAGPTYEQYF.

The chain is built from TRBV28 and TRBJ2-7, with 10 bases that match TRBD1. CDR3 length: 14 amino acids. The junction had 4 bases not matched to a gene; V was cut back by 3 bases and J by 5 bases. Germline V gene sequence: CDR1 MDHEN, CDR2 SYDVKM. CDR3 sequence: CASSLGTGVHEQYF. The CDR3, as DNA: TGTGCCAGCAGTTTGGGGACAGGGGTCCACGAGCAGTACTTC.

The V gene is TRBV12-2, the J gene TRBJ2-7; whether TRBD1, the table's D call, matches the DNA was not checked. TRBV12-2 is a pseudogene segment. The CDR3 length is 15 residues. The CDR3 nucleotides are TGTGCAAGTCGCCCAGGGGGACCGTGGTCTTACGAGCAGTACTTC. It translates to CASRPGGPWSYEQYF.

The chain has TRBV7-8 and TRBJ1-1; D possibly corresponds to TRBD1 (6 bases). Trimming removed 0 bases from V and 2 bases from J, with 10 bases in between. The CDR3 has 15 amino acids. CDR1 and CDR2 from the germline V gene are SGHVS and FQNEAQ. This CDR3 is CASSLAQGINTEAFF. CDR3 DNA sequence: TGTGCCAGCAGCTTAGCACAGGGAATTAACACTGAAGCTTTCTTT.

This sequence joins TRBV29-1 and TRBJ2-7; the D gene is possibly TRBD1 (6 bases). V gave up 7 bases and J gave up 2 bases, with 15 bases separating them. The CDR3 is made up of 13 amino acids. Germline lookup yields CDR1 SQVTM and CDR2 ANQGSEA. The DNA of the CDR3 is TGCAGCGCTACCAGCAGGGGAACCTACGAGCAGTACTTC. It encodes CSATSRGTYEQYF.

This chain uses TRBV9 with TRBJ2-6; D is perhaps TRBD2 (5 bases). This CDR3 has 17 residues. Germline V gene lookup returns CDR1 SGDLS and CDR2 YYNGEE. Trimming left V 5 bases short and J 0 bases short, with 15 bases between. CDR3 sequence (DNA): TGTGCCAGCAGGGACCCTAGCCGACGCTCTGGGGCCAACGTCCTGACTTTC. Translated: CASRDPSRRSGANVLTF.

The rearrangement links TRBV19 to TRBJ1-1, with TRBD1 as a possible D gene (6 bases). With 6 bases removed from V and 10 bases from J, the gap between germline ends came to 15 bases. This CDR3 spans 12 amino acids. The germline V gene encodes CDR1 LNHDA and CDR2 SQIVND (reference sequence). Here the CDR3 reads CASSARGMGAFF. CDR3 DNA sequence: TGTGCCAGTAGCGCCAGGGGAATGGGAGCTTTCTTT.

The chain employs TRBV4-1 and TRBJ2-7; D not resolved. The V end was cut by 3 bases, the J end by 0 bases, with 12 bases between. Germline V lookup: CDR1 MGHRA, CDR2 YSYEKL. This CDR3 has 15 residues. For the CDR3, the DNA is TGCGCCAGCAGCCATGTGGGGATAGCCTCCTACGAGCAGTACTTC. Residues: CASSHVGIASYEQYF.

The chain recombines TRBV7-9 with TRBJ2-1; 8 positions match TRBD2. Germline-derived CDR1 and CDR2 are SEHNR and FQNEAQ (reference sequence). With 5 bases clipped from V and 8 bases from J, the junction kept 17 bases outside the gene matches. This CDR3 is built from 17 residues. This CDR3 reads CASSPSGAAGDRDEQFF. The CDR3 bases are TGTGCCAGCAGCCCCTCCGGTGCAGCGGGAGATCGGGATGAGCAGTTCTTC. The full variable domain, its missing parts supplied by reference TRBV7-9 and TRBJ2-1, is DTGVSQNPRHKITKRGQNVTFRCDPISEHNRLYWYRQTLGQGPEFLTYFQNEAQLEKSRLLSDRFSAERPKGSFSTLEIQRTEQGDSAMYLCASSPSGAAGDRDEQFFGPGTRLTVL.

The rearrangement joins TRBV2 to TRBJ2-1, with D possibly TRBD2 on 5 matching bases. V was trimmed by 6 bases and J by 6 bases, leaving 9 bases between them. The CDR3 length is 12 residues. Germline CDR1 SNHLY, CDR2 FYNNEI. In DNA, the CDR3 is TGTGCCAGCAGGCCAGCGGTCAATGAGCAGTTCTTC. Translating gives CASRPAVNEQFF.

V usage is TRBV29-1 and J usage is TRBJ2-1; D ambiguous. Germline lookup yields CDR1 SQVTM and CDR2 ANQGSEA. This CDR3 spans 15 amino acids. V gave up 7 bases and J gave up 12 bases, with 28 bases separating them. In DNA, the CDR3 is TGCAGCGCCAGAGGTCCCTTCTTGGAAGCCATTGGGCAGTTCTTC. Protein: CSARGPFLEAIGQFF.

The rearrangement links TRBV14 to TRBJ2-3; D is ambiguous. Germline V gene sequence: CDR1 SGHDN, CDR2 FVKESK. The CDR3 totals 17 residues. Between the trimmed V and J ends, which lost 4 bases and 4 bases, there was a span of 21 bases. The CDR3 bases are TGTGCCAGCAGCCGAGAAATGGGTTGGGTTTACGCAGATACGCAGTATTTT. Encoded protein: CASSREMGWVYADTQYF. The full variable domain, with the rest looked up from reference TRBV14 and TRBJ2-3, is EAGVTQFPSHSVIEKGQTVTLRCDPISGHDNLYWYRRVMGKEIKFLLHFVKESKQDESGMPNNRFLAERTGGTYSTLKVQPAELEDSGVYFCASSREMGWVYADTQYFGPGTRLTVL.

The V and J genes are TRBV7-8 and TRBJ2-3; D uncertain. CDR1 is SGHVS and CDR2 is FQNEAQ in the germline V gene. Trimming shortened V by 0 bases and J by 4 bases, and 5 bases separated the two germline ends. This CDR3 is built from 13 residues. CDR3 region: CASSLAPSDTQYF. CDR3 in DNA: TGTGCCAGCAGCTTAGCGCCGTCAGATACGCAGTATTTT.